The T cell receptor beta chain under discussion was sequenced for a study of tissue T cells after allogeneic stem cell transplantation. General study points: TCR repertoires tracked anatomic similarity, regardless of disease or transplant status. Which tissue TCRs were alloreactive or antigen-specific was not determined. Some clones might be persisting host cells.

Comment on this clone: Its target is not known. A far larger clone is just one base off, so this is likely a read error. Mouse germline and gene names are used.

Some clones are missing from TCRdb's copy, which holds only in-frame ones; the method was immunoSEQ multiplex PCR. The sample lists about 4,000 clones, around half occurring once. Time point reported: mouse harvest day 14 after allogeneic transplant. The graft held 10^6 splenic CD5+ T cells and 10^7 T-cell-depleted bone marrow cells. This mouse GVHD model was MHC-mismatched B6 to BALB/c, profiled day 7 or 14. The sample consisted of gut tissue. This sequence was found in a female BALB/c mouse given C57BL/6 T cells with graft-versus-host disease after an allogeneic hematopoietic cell transplant.

Incomplete CDR3 DNA: TGCCCCTGCAGTGCCGGGACATCCAACGAAAGATTATTT. Protein: CPCSAGTSNERLF. The whole CDR3 sequence is CPCSAGTSNERLFF. The chain carries TRBV1 and TRBJ1-4; possible D gene TRBD1, 6 bases. The CDR3 end lies 1 residue beyond the end of the read and is filled in from the germline J gene. Germline V gives CDR1 NSQYPW, CDR2 LRSPGD (reference sequence). The CDR3 is 14 residues long.